This TCR beta chain was sequenced for a study of blood T cell repertoires in COVID-19. In the study's own analysis: It was from reference gene primer amplification that nucleated cell counts were estimated. The table came from immunoSEQ multiplex PCR; TCRdb's copy has only in-frame clones and leaves some out. V and J calls and clone size are copied from that table; D and trimming were computed from the DNA. The table shows fewer than 200,000 clones, with 74% occurring only once. Per the germline V gene, CDR1 is SQVTM and CDR2 is ANQGSEA. V lost 7 bases to trimming and J lost 10 bases, with 23 bases between them. The length of the CDR3 is 13 residues.

The TCR sequence derives from a woman of 80 years or more with acute or convalescent COVID-19. Source material: peripheral blood. The V and J genes are TRBV29-1 and TRBJ2-7; D is uncertain. The DNA for the CDR3 is TGCAGCGCACTCTACCGATTTGACGGGTTTCAGTACTTC. It translates to CSALYRFDGFQYF.